This entry lists 28 T cell receptor beta chains sequenced from one sample in a study of T-cell memory formation after mild COVID-19. Each CDR3 protein is one row after TCRdb ran MiXCR on the 5' RACE reads. The sample records about 360,000 distinct CDR3 sequences, approximately 15% being singletons. The material sequenced was PBMCs or a T cell subset sorted from them (not recorded which). These receptors originate from a man aged 18 to 30 who had mild COVID-19 (a few samples of this study predate the infection). Cell type and time point are not known.

This clonotype was recorded at least ten times. The chain combines TRBV6-5 with TRBJ1-1; D gene ambiguous. Trimming cost V 5 bases and J 1 base, with 11 bases left between them. The CDR3 covers 14 residues. Germline V CDR1 and CDR2: MNHEY, SVGAGI. The CDR3 sequence is CASSKRVGNTEAFF. In DNA, the CDR3 is TGTGCCAGCAGTAAGCGGGTCGGGAACACTGAAGCTTTCTTT.

There are a few counts of this clonotype. This chain links TRBV7-8 with TRBJ1-6; D may be TRBD1 (5 bases). Germline-derived CDR1 and CDR2 are SGHVS and FQNEAQ. The CDR3 consists of 13 residues. Trimming removed 4 bases from V and 7 bases from J, with 8 bases in between. The CDR3 DNA sequence: TGTGCCAGCAGCTCCTCAGGGAATTCACCCCTCCACTTT. Amino acids: CASSSSGNSPLHF.

The table lists this clonotype with a few counts. This chain joins TRBV5-5 and TRBJ2-5; unclear D gene. The V gene lost 1 base and the J gene lost 0 bases, with 7 bases spanning the gap. CDR1 and CDR2 from the germline V gene are SGHKS and YYEKEE (reference sequence). The CDR3 sequence is 14 residues long. CDR3 region: CASSLMPNQETQYF. The CDR3 DNA follows: TGTGCCAGCAGCTTGATGCCGAACCAAGAGACCCAGTACTTC.

This clonotype was picked up a small number of times. CDR3: CASSRDRAHQPQHF. CDR3 DNA: TGTGCCAGCAGCCGTGACAGGGCGCACCAGCCCCAGCATTTT. J is TRBJ1-5 and V is TRBV3-1; TRBD1 matches at 7 bases. The J segment lost 7 bases and the V segment lost 4 bases, leaving 7 bases of the junction unmatched. CDR1 is LGHDT and CDR2 is YNNKEL in the germline V gene (reference sequence). The CDR3 extends over 14 amino acids.

This clonotype was seen repeatedly, ten times or more. V gene TRBV7-9 combines with J gene TRBJ2-1; 7 bases line up with TRBD2. CDR3 length equals 15 residues. The germline V gene encodes CDR1 SEHNR and CDR2 FQNEAQ (reference sequence). J gave up 1 base and V 3 bases, and 3 bases lay outside the gene matches. CDR3 DNA: TGTGCCAGCAGCTTTCTAGCGGCATCCTACAATGAGCAGTTCTTC. Translation gives CASSFLAASYNEQFF.

V is TRBV18 and J is TRBJ1-1, with D hard to call. This CDR3 is 13 amino acids long. V dropped 2 bases and J dropped 5 bases, with 9 bases sitting between them. The germline V gene has CDR1 KGHSH and CDR2 LQKENI. The CDR3 DNA reads TGTGCCAGCTCACCAAGGCAGGAAACTGAAGCTTTCTTT. It is translated as CASSPRQETEAFF.

This clonotype appeared a few times. The chain couples TRBV4-1 to TRBJ1-5, with 9 positions matching TRBD1. V lost 0 bases, J lost 4 bases, and 7 bases stayed unmatched. Per the germline V gene, CDR1 is MGHRA and CDR2 is YSYEKL. The CDR3 is 17 residues long. DNA of the CDR3: TGCGCCAGCAGCCAAGACAAGTTTGGGACAGGGAATCAGCCCCAGCATTTT. It yields the protein CASSQDKFGTGNQPQHF.

The chain recombines TRBV20-1 with TRBJ1-4, with 8 bases aligning to TRBD1. The CDR3 is 17 amino acids. Germline-derived CDR1 and CDR2 are DFQATT and SNEGSKA (reference sequence). With V trimmed by 0 bases and J by 7 bases, 13 bases remained unmatched. This CDR3 reads CSARDLNIRTGLEKLFF. The DNA of the CDR3 is TGCAGTGCTAGAGATCTCAATATCCGGACAGGGCTTGAAAAACTGTTTTTT.

CDR3 sequence reads: CASSFQRGDQETQYF. CDR3 coding DNA: TGTGCCAGCAGCTTCCAGCGGGGGGACCAAGAGACCCAGTACTTC. This chain connects TRBV7-2 to TRBJ2-5, with 9 bases lining up with TRBD2. Germline values: CDR1 SGHTA, CDR2 FQGNSA. The CDR3 totals 15 residues. J gave up 0 bases and V 3 bases, and 2 bases lay outside the gene matches.

In its sample, this clonotype was seen many times. The rearrangement links TRBV6-6 to TRBJ1-1; D is unresolved. There are 13 residues in the CDR3. V shed 6 bases and J shed 4 bases, with 12 bases lying between them. CDR1 MNHNY and CDR2 SVGAGI come from the germline V gene (reference sequence). CDR3 region: CASSPSRGTEAFF. CDR3 DNA sequence: TGTGCCAGCAGCCCTAGTCGTGGCACTGAAGCTTTCTTT.

V gene TRBV5-1 combines with J gene TRBJ2-1; 10 bases map to TRBD2. Germline CDR1 and CDR2: SGHRS and YFSETQ. This CDR3 spans 15 amino acids. After removal of 4 bases from V and 7 bases from J, the junction contained 8 bases not matched to a gene. The CDR3 is CASSQAGGTTNEQFF. The CDR3 coding sequence is TGCGCCAGCAGCCAAGCGGGGGGGACCACTAATGAGCAGTTCTTC.

The sample holds many counts of this clonotype. V gene TRBV7-2 combines with J gene TRBJ2-3; TRBD2 is a possible D gene (7 bases). Trimming stripped 5 bases from V and 6 bases from J, with 27 bases between. Germline CDR1 reads SGHTA; CDR2 reads FQGNSA. There are 18 residues in the CDR3. In DNA form, the CDR3 reads TGTGCCAGCAGCAAACAGCATCTGGCGGGGGCCCAGCGGGATACGCAGTATTTT. As protein: CASSKQHLAGAQRDTQYF.

This clonotype was counted between two and nine times. The J gene is TRBJ1-2, the V gene TRBV2; D unclear. V was cut by 3 bases and J by 3 bases, with 11 bases left in between. This CDR3 has 14 amino acids. In germline, CDR1 is SNHLY, CDR2 FYNNEI. The DNA of the CDR3 is TGTGCCAGCAGTGAGGGGTTCTTAGACTATGGCTACACCTTC. Protein product: CASSEGFLDYGYTF.

V usage is TRBV4-1 and J usage is TRBJ1-2; no clear D. Per the germline V gene, CDR1 is MGHRA and CDR2 is YSYEKL. Trimming cost V 3 bases and J 4 bases, with 15 bases left between them. The CDR3 contains 15 residues. Here the CDR3 DNA reads TGCGCCAGCAGCCACGCGTTTGGCGGAGGCTATGGCTACACCTTC. This codes for CASSHAFGGGYGYTF.

This clonotype appeared a few times. This chain links TRBV4-3 with TRBJ2-6; 15 nucleotides match TRBD2. This CDR3 is 18 amino acids long. Germline V gives CDR1 LGHNA, CDR2 YSLEER. J lost 3 bases, V lost 3 bases, and 3 bases had no gene match. CDR3 region: CASSQGGLAGGGANVLTF. In DNA form, the CDR3 reads TGCGCCAGCAGCCAGGGGGGACTAGCGGGAGGTGGGGCCAACGTCCTGACTTTC.

There are a few counts of this clonotype. The chain links TRBV7-2 to TRBJ1-5, with 8 nucleotides matching TRBD1. The trim removed 3 bases at V and 6 bases at J, leaving 1 base unmatched. The CDR3 runs 13 residues. Germline values: CDR1 SGHTA, CDR2 FQGNSA. This CDR3 is CASSFRGPQPQHF. For the CDR3, the DNA is TGTGCCAGCAGCTTCAGGGGGCCTCAGCCCCAGCATTTT. Using reference TRBV7-2 and TRBJ1-5 for the parts outside the CDR3, the full variable domain is GAGVSQSPSNKVTEKGKDVELRCDPISGHTALYWYRQSLGQGLEFLIYFQGNSAPDKSGLPSDRFSAERTGGSVSTLTIQRTQQEDSAVYLCASSFRGPQPQHFGDGTRLSIL.

This clonotype was counted between two and nine times. The J gene is TRBJ1-1, the V gene TRBV28; 7 nucleotides agree with TRBD1. CDR1 and CDR2 from the germline V gene are MDHEN and SYDVKM. The CDR3 covers 16 residues. V shed 5 bases and J 1 base; nucleotides not matched to a gene: 10. Written as DNA, the CDR3 is TGTGCCAGCAGTCGCACTTGGGCAGGGGGGAACACTGAAGCTTTCTTT. This gives the protein CASSRTWAGGNTEAFF.

This sequence joins TRBV7-3 and TRBJ2-1; perhaps TRBD1 as D (6 bases). The V end lost 0 bases, the J end lost 7 bases, and 16 bases lay between the germline ends. Germline values: CDR1 SGHTA, CDR2 FQGTGA. The CDR3 runs 16 residues. The CDR3 sequence: CASSLTPGTSGNEQFF. The DNA of the CDR3 is TGTGCCAGCAGCTTAACCCCCGGGACATCTGGGAATGAGCAGTTCTTC.

This chain links TRBV6-1 with TRBJ1-2; 8 bases agree with TRBD1. The CDR3 length is 14 residues. Trimming cost V 8 bases and J 2 bases; bases outside gene matches: 7. Germline CDR1 and CDR2: MNHNS and SASEGT. CDR3 bases: TGTGCCAGCGTATCCGGGACAGGCAACTATGGCTACACCTTC. Translated: CASVSGTGNYGYTF.

There are a few counts of this clonotype. This chain links TRBV12-3 or TRBV12-4 with TRBJ2-1; 16 nucleotides match TRBD2. This CDR3 comprises 17 residues. The J segment lost 6 bases and the V segment lost 9 bases, leaving 11 bases of the junction unmatched. The CDR3 loop reads CASLPGLAGGVGNEQFF. DNA for the CDR3: TGTGCCAGTCTGCCGGGACTAGCGGGGGGGGTAGGCAATGAGCAGTTCTTC.

In this sample, this clonotype turned up many times. The J gene is TRBJ2-3, the V gene TRBV5-1; unclear D gene. CDR1 and CDR2 (germline): SGHRS, YFSETQ. This CDR3 contains 12 residues. Trimming took 2 bases from V and 4 from J, leaving 5 bases between them. The CDR3 nucleotides are TGCGCCAGCAGCTTACGTTCAGATACGCAGTATTTT. It yields the protein CASSLRSDTQYF.

This rearrangement joins TRBV7-6 to TRBJ1-4; no clear D gene. This CDR3 comprises 15 residues. V lost 1 base and J lost 5, with 11 bases in between. Germline V lookup: CDR1 SGHVS, CDR2 FNYEAQ. The CDR3, as DNA: TGTGCCAGCAGCTTAGGACAAGACGGAAATGAAAAACTGTTTTTT. As protein: CASSLGQDGNEKLFF.

This clonotype was observed a few times. CDR3 nucleotides: TGTGCCAGCAGTGGACAGGCCTTCACAGATACGCAGTATTTT. Translating it yields CASSGQAFTDTQYF. The genes are TRBV2 and TRBJ2-3; D may be TRBD1 (6 bases). V lost 4 bases, J lost 2 bases, and 10 bases lay in between. The CDR3 extends over 14 amino acids. Germline V lookup: CDR1 SNHLY, CDR2 FYNNEI.

V and J are TRBV6-1 and TRBJ1-2; D ambiguous. Germline lookup yields CDR1 MNHNS and CDR2 SASEGT. Deletions cut 5 bases from V and 0 bases from J, with 10 bases between. This CDR3 is built from 14 residues. CDR3 region: CASSRATTNYGYTF. CDR3 nucleotides: TGTGCCAGCAGTAGGGCAACTACTAACTATGGCTACACCTTC.

The genes are TRBV5-1 and TRBJ2-3; D is ambiguous. This CDR3 has 14 amino acids. V lost 0 bases to trimming and J lost 5 bases, with 10 bases between them. The V gene's germline CDR1 is SGHRS and CDR2 YFSETQ. For the CDR3, the DNA is TGCGCCAGCAGCTTGGCCATTAGCTTAGATACGCAGTATTTT. It yields the protein CASSLAISLDTQYF.

The J gene is TRBJ2-3, the V gene TRBV2, with D unresolved. The germline V gene encodes CDR1 SNHLY and CDR2 FYNNEI. The V end was cut by 7 bases, the J end by 3 bases, with 11 bases between. CDR3 length: 13 residues. CDR3 sequence: CASKPSLTDTQYF. CDR3 nucleotides: TGTGCCAGCAAACCTAGTTTGACAGATACGCAGTATTTT.

This clonotype appeared a few times. The chain is built from TRBV20-1 and TRBJ1-6, with 7 bases fitting TRBD1. Germline-derived CDR1 and CDR2 are DFQATT and SNEGSKA (reference sequence). This CDR3 region has 13 residues. Here the CDR3 DNA reads TGCAGCCCGATCGGGACAGTCATATCACCCCTCCACTTT. Translated: CSPIGTVISPLHF.

The CDR3 DNA reads as TGTGCCAGCAGTAGAACGGGACTACCCCGCACAGATACGCAGTATTTT. Encoded protein: CASSRTGLPRTDTQYF. This chain joins TRBV6-5 and TRBJ2-3; TRBD2 matches 7 bases. Germline CDR1 and CDR2: MNHEY and SVGAGI. Trimming cost V 5 bases and J 1 base; bases outside gene matches: 9. The CDR3 is made up of 16 amino acids.